A selection of T cell receptor beta chains follows, all from one sample in a study of T cell repertoires in cytomegalovirus infection. MiXCR, applied by TCRdb to the reads, yields one record per CDR3 protein. The sample shows 200,000 or so distinct CDR3 sequences, approximately 19% of them seen only once. Sequenced material: PBMCs. These receptors all stem from a human donor in good health (CMV status not recorded). Some clones in this sample may be carry-over from other donors' samples. The CDR3 runs from the conserved cysteine through the conserved F or W. A D gene is named only where the DNA matches it firmly. Not all rows give a size; the values are once, few, many and, for expanded clones, a class.

V	J	size	D	DNA	CDR3
TRBV9	TRBJ1-5	NA	NA	TGTGCCAGCAGCGTAGATCCAGGAAACAATCAGCCCCAGCATTTT	CASSVDPGNNQPQHF
TRBV7-2	TRBJ2-1	many	TRBD1	TGTGCCAGCAGCTTAGGGACAGGGATGTACAATGAGCAGTTCTTC	CASSLGTGMYNEQFF
TRBV5-1	TRBJ1-5	NA	TRBD1	TGCGCCAGCGCTGTCCGACAGGGGGATCAGCCCCAGCATTTT	CASAVRQGDQPQHF
TRBV6-5	TRBJ1-5	NA	NA	TGTGCCAGCAGGCGGACTGGCATCTATAGCAATCAGCCCCAGCATTTT	CASRRTGIYSNQPQHF
TRBV19	TRBJ1-4	NA	NA	TGTGCCAGTGGACAGTCAAGTGGTAAAAAACTGTTTTTT	CASGQSSGKKLFF
TRBV29-1	TRBJ2-1	few	NA	TGCAGCGTTGTGGTGTGGCGAACCTACAATGAGCAGTTCTTC	CSVVVWRTYNEQFF
TRBV15	TRBJ1-1	many	NA	TGTGCCACCAGCAGGGTGAACACTGAAGCTTTCTTT	CATSRVNTEAFF
TRBV10-3	TRBJ2-7	many	NA	TGTGCCATCAGTGAGTCCCTGGGACAATGGTACGAGCAGTACTTC	CAISESLGQWYEQYF
TRBV7-3	TRBJ2-1	NA	TRBD1	TGTGCCAGCAGCTCAGGCATACCGGGACAGGGGGCCTATGAGCAGTTCTTC	CASSSGIPGQGAYEQFF
TRBV19	TRBJ1-2	few	TRBD1	TGTGCCAGTAGCCGGTCGGGCAGGGGGCTTGGCTATGGCTACACCTTC	CASSRSGRGLGYGYTF
TRBV19	TRBJ2-3	NA	NA	TGTGCCAGTGGGTCTAGTAACACAGATACGCAGTATTTT	CASGSSNTDTQYF
TRBV5-4	TRBJ2-5	NA	NA	TGTGCCAGCGGGGTCTCGGCAAGCCAAGAGACCCAGTACTTC	CASGVSASQETQYF
TRBV20-1	TRBJ2-7	once	NA	TGCAGTGCTAGAGATCCGCGACAGCAGAACGAGCAGTACTTC	CSARDPRQQNEQYF
TRBV28	TRBJ1-5	NA	NA	TGTGCCAGCAGTTTAAGACGGCGCAATCAGCCCCAGCATTTT	CASSLRRRNQPQHF
TRBV19	TRBJ1-1	NA	TRBD1	TGTGCCAGCTCTGGACAGGGAGCGTCTGAAGCTTTCTTT	CASSGQGASEAFF
TRBV7-2	TRBJ2-7	medium-sized	NA	TGTGCCAGCAGCTTCGGCATCTCCTACGAGCAGTACTTC	CASSFGISYEQYF
TRBV20-1	TRBJ1-2	NA	NA	TGCAGTGCCGGACAGCCTGGGGGCTACACCTTC	CSAGQPGGYTF
TRBV7-2	TRBJ2-2	many	NA	TGTGCCAGCAGCTTAGATGTTAAGGCAGGGCTGTTTTTT	CASSLDVKAGLFF
TRBV19	TRBJ2-1	NA	NA	TGTGCCAGTAGTGCCGGGAGAGGGGCCCCCCGGATCTTC	CASSAGRGAPRIF
TRBV20-1	TRBJ2-7	NA	TRBD2	TGCAGTGCTAGAGGGACTAGCGGGAAATGGGGGTACTACGAGCAGTACTTC	CSARGTSGKWGYYEQYF
TRBV7-9	TRBJ2-7	many	TRBD1	TGTGCCAGCAGCTTAGCGGGGACAGGGGGCAGCGAGCAGTACTTC	CASSLAGTGGSEQYF
TRBV25-1	TRBJ1-2	few	NA	TGTGCCAGCAGTGAATTTGGCAGGGAAGCCTATGGCTACACCTTC	CASSEFGREAYGYTF
TRBV7-2	TRBJ2-2	many	TRBD2	TGTGCCAGCAGCTTAAGACTAGCGGGCTCGTCGAACACCGGGGAGCTGTTTTTT	CASSLRLAGSSNTGELFF
TRBV29-1	TRBJ1-1	NA	NA	TGCGAGGGCAGGGATATGAACACTGAAGCTTTCTTT	CEGRDMNTEAFF
TRBV6-1	TRBJ2-5	many	TRBD2	TGTGCCAGCAGGCTAGCGGGCGGAGAGACCCAGTACTTC	CASRLAGGETQYF
TRBV25-1	TRBJ2-7	NA	NA	TGTGCCAGCACGGACGCATACGAGCAGTACTTC	CASTDAYEQYF
TRBV7-2	TRBJ2-1	NA	NA	TGTGCCAGCAGCGTAGGGGTGGGCTCGGAGGGCAATGAGCAGTTCTTC	CASSVGVGSEGNEQFF
TRBV6-6	TRBJ2-2	few	NA	TGTGCCAGCGGTCCCGTGGTCGGGGAGCTGTTTTTT	CASGPVVGELFF
TRBV30	TRBJ2-1	NA	NA	TGTGCCTGGAGGGGTGGCAGGAGCTCCTACAATGAGCAGTTCTTC	CAWRGGRSSYNEQFF
TRBV4-1	TRBJ2-1	NA	NA	TGCGCCAGCAGCCAAGATGCTCGGCAGGGGTGGAATGAGCAGTTCTTC	CASSQDARQGWNEQFF
TRBV7-2	TRBJ2-1	many	NA	TGTGCCAGCAATGGAGCATTGGAGCCGCGGGAGCAGTTCTTC	CASNGALEPREQFF
TRBV12-3/TRBV12-4	TRBJ2-7	many	TRBD2	TGTGCCAGCAATTCAGCGGGGATCTCCTACGAGCAGTACTTC	CASNSAGISYEQYF
TRBV7-2	TRBJ1-3	many	NA	TGTGCCAGCAGGCGACCGGGCCCTAACGGAAACACCATATATTTT	CASRRPGPNGNTIYF
TRBV12-3/TRBV12-4	TRBJ1-1	few	TRBD1	TGTGCCAGCAGAACCGGGACAGGGATCACTGAAGCTTTCTTT	CASRTGTGITEAFF
TRBV30	TRBJ1-1	few	NA	TGTGCCTGGATCGACGACAGGAGGATTACTGAAGCTTTCTTT	CAWIDDRRITEAFF
TRBV19	TRBJ2-1	NA	NA	TGTGCCAGTAGCCTCGGTTCCGGGGCAGGTGAGCAGTTCTTC	CASSLGSGAGEQFF
TRBV3-1	TRBJ2-7	NA	NA	TGTGCCAGCAGCCAATCCTCAGGTTCCTACGAGCAGTACTTC	CASSQSSGSYEQYF
TRBV14	TRBJ2-2	few	NA	TGTGCCAGCAGCCAAGAGGGGAATAGGCATGGGGAGCTGTTTTTT	CASSQEGNRHGELFF
TRBV11-2	TRBJ1-2	many	NA	TGTGCCAGCAGCCCTAATAGGGGATCCTCTGGCTACACCTTC	CASSPNRGSSGYTF
TRBV6-8	TRBJ2-3	NA	TRBD2	TGTGCCAGCAGTGGTTTCTATCAGCGGGGGGGCACAGATACGCAGTATTTT	CASSGFYQRGGTDTQYF
TRBV7-8	TRBJ2-7	NA	TRBD2	TGTGCCAGCAGCTTAGCGGGTAGCGGGACGACCTACGAGCAGTACTTC	CASSLAGSGTTYEQYF
TRBV7-6	TRBJ2-1	few	TRBD2	TGTGCCAGCAGCGCCCTTGGGGCGGGGGGGGGTGAGCAGTTCTTC	CASSALGAGGGEQFF
TRBV7-9	TRBJ1-3	many	NA	TGTGCCAGCAGCTATGCAGGCGCCGAAGGCTCTGGAAACACCATATATTTT	CASSYAGAEGSGNTIYF
TRBV6-1	TRBJ2-2	NA	TRBD2	TGTGCCAGCAGTTCTCGGGGAATAGCGGGAGACACCGGGGAGCTGTTTTTT	CASSSRGIAGDTGELFF
TRBV6-5	TRBJ2-1	many	NA	TGTGCCAGCAGTACAGGGAGCTCCTACAATGAGCAGTTCTTC	CASSTGSSYNEQFF
TRBV25-1	TRBJ2-2	many	TRBD1	TGTGCCAGCAGTGACGGGGACAGGGTGCCAAGCGGGGAGCTGTTTTTT	CASSDGDRVPSGELFF
TRBV7-2	TRBJ2-5	many	TRBD2	TGTGCCAGCAGCCCCCCCCAGCGGGATTGGGAGACCCAGTACTTC	CASSPPQRDWETQYF
TRBV11-2	TRBJ1-2	NA	NA	TGTGCCAGCAGCTCCCCCCGCGGGCAGGGGAATGGCTACACCTTC	CASSSPRGQGNGYTF
TRBV6-5	TRBJ1-2	few	NA	TGTGCCAGCAGAACAACAGAAAACTATGGCTACACCTTC	CASRTTENYGYTF
TRBV20-1	TRBJ2-5	NA	NA	TGCAGTGCTAGCTTGGAGACCCAGTACTTC	CSASLETQYF
TRBV7-2	TRBJ1-2	NA	NA	TGTGCCAGCAGCCCCTATCAGGGGTCGCCGGGTGGCTACACCTTC	CASSPYQGSPGGYTF